This T cell receptor beta chain emerged from a study of OX40 agonist ivuxolimab in advanced cancers. At the level of the study: The dose-escalation cohort was over 65% male, with a mean age of around 60 years, ranging about 23 to 90. Study-level results: Normalized T-cell clonal expansion was also low in a subset of nonresponders. On average, CD8+ T cells had more expanded clones than CD4+. There was clonal expansion of CD4+ and CD8+ blood T cells by week 6 at 0.1 to 3.0 mg/kg.

On this clone itself: Its cognate antigen is unknown.

The germline V gene has CDR1 SEHNR and CDR2 FQNEAQ (reference sequence). This CDR3 has 15 amino acids. The V gene end was trimmed by 3 bases and the J gene end by 5 bases; junction bases not matched to a gene: 6. The method was immunoSEQ multiplex PCR; TCRdb's version includes in-frame clones alone and lacks a portion of them. The sample records approximately 94,000 clones, around 91% being singletons. This chain uses TRBV7-9 with TRBJ2-2, with 7 bases identical to TRBD2. The clonotype comes from an adult with an advanced solid tumor such as melanoma, head and neck, liver or kidney cancer. Here the sequenced sample was CD4+ or CD8+ T cells sorted from blood, taken in a trial of the OX40 agonist ivuxolimab. This chain's CDR3 is CASSFSLAATGELFF. The CDR3 bases are TGTGCCAGCAGCTTTTCGCTAGCGGCAACCGGGGAGCTGTTTTTT.